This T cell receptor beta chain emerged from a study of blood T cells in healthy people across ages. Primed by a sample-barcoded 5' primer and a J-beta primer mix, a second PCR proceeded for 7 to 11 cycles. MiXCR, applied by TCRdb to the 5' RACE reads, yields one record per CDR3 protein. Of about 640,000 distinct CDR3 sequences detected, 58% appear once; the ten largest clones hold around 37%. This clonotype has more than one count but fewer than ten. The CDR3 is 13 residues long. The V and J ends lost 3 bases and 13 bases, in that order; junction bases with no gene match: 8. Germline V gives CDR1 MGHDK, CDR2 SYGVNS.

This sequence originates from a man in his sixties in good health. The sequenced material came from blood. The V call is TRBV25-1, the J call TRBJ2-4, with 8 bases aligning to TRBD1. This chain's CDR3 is CASSEQGAGEQYF. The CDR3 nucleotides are TGTGCCAGCAGTGAGCAGGGGGCAGGGGAGCAGTACTTC.